The clone carrying this TCR beta chain was seen at least ten times. Its specificity is unknown. There are 14 residues in the CDR3. Trimming took 11 bases from V and 2 from J, leaving 19 bases between them. Germline loops: CDR1 MNHNS, CDR2 SASEGT. The entry originates in a study of regulatory T cells in long-lasting Graves disease. General study findings and limits: Only peripheral blood was studied, not thyroid tissue. The study found TRBV28, TRBJ1-2 and TRBJ2-5 favored in persistent disease. Graves' patients with persistent disease showed TCR diversity lower than patients newly diagnosed.

The authors built TCR beta libraries using iRepertoire HTBI primers and Arm-PCR of CDR3 regions. TCRdb re-called the multiplex PCR reads through MiXCR, storing one row per CDR3 protein. The table includes 420,000 or so distinct CDR3 sequences, roughly a quarter detected once. Time point reported: persistent/refractory GD, antithyroid drugs over 5 years with positive TRAb. After RNA was extracted from PBMCs, the TCR library was made from it. Graves' disease diagnosis relied on American Thyroid Association guidelines. The TCR comes from a female donor with Graves disease. The rearrangement uses TRBV6-1 and TRBJ2-7; D ambiguous. This specimen was peripheral blood mononuclear cells (PBMCs), taken when the disease was refractory, from a patient treated with antithyroid drugs. The CDR3 DNA reads TGTGCCTCCCAAGACTGGACCCGACCCTACGAGCAGTACTTC. It encodes CASQDWTRPYEQYF.